This T cell receptor beta chain was sequenced in a study of Ad26.COV2.S vaccination and SARS-CoV-2 variants. Study-wide results and caveats: The authors reported substantial breadth in spike-specific CD8+ and CD4+ T cell responses after vaccination.

Turning to this clone: Its cognate antigen is unknown.

There are 13 residues in the CDR3. Trimming stripped 3 bases from V and 3 bases from J, with 8 bases between. Germline V lookup: CDR1 LGHDT, CDR2 YNNKEL (reference sequence). Sample treatment: over 15 received Ad26.COV2.S at low or high dose, single or two shots; five or six received placebo; per-sample allocation not given. Day 63 after the first vaccine or placebo injection was the time point for sampling. The data were produced by immunoSEQ multiplex PCR, yet TCRdb's version contains in-frame clones alone and is incomplete. The repertoire has about 320,000 clones, about 86% of them found once; the top ten carry roughly 2.1%.

This TCR was sampled from a person between 18 and 60 years old who received the Ad26.COV2.S COVID-19 vaccine or a placebo. This chain joins TRBV3-1 (or the pseudogene TRBV3-2) and TRBJ2-5; perhaps TRBD2 as D (5 bases). This specimen was peripheral blood, taken in a trial of Ad26.COV2.S vaccine versus placebo. CDR3 loop: CASSHLAEETQYF. The CDR3 nucleotides are TGTGCCAGCAGCCACCTAGCCGAAGAGACCCAGTACTTC.